These 14 T cell receptor beta chains were sequenced from one sample in a study of spatial heterogeneity in lung cancer. Described time point: blood at routine non-recurrence follow-up after resection. Whole RNA obtained from tumor, nontumor lung or frozen PBMC underwent sequencing without sorting. TCRdb recomputed calls from the 5' RACE reads with MiXCR, one row per CDR3 protein. The table records roughly 120,000 distinct CDR3 sequences, 10% to 15% of them present only once. This specimen consisted of PBMCs, obtained at follow-up. These receptor sequences come from a male donor with early-stage non-small cell lung cancer.

The chain links TRBV20-1 to TRBJ2-7; D possibly matches TRBD1 or TRBD2 (5 bases each). Germline lookup yields CDR1 DFQATT and CDR2 SNEGSKA (reference sequence). The germline V and J ends were trimmed by 6 bases and 2 bases, with 14 bases remaining between them. This CDR3 comprises 13 residues. CDR3 sequence reads: CSAGRRRTYEQYF. Here the CDR3 DNA reads TGCAGTGCGGGACGGAGGCGCACCTACGAGCAGTACTTC.

The sample holds many counts of this clonotype. The chain carries TRBV24-1 and TRBJ2-1; D perhaps matches TRBD1 (6 bases). Germline V gene lookup returns CDR1 KGHDR and CDR2 SFDVKD. Trimming pared 4 bases from V and 2 bases from J, leaving 8 bases between. This CDR3 has 14 residues. DNA of the CDR3: TGTGCCACCAGTGAAGGGGGTCCCTACAATGAGCAGTTCTTC. Translation gives CATSEGGPYNEQFF.

There are a few counts of this clonotype. The chain carries TRBV4-3 and TRBJ1-5, with D uncertain. V shed 0 bases and J shed 6 bases, with 12 bases lying between them. This CDR3 has 15 amino acids. The V gene's germline CDR1 is LGHNA and CDR2 YSLEER. The CDR3 DNA reads as TGCGCCAGCAGCCAAGATCTCCAGGTTTCTCAGCCCCAGCATTTT. Residues: CASSQDLQVSQPQHF.

This clonotype was picked up a small number of times. The chain has TRBV6-1 and TRBJ2-5; D could derive from TRBD1 or TRBD2 (5 bases each). Trimming stripped 2 bases from V and 5 bases from J, with 12 bases between. Germline values: CDR1 MNHNS, CDR2 SASEGT. The CDR3 has 14 amino acids. Written as DNA, the CDR3 is TGTGCCAGCAGTGAAACAGGCGGGTCCGAGACCCAGTACTTC. It yields the protein CASSETGGSETQYF.

This chain uses TRBV12-3 or TRBV12-4 with TRBJ2-2; possible D gene TRBD1, 6 bases. V was clipped by 5 bases and J by 1 base, with 8 bases between them. The CDR3 covers 14 residues. The CDR3 bases are TGTGCCAGCAGTCAGGACAGGAACACCGGGGAGCTGTTTTTT. It encodes CASSQDRNTGELFF.

Many counts were recorded for this clonotype. V is TRBV4-3 and J is TRBJ1-1; D not certain. The CDR3 has 19 amino acids. Trimming pared 0 bases from V and 4 bases from J, leaving 24 bases between. CDR1 is LGHNA and CDR2 is YSLEER in the germline V gene. CDR3 residues: CASSQEPPQGRRRSTEAFF. The CDR3 coding sequence is TGCGCCAGCAGCCAAGAACCCCCTCAAGGGAGAAGGCGGAGCACTGAAGCTTTCTTT.

V and J are TRBV7-9 and TRBJ2-5; no clear D. V gave up 1 base and J gave up 4 bases, with 16 bases separating them. This CDR3 spans 16 amino acids. The V gene's germline CDR1 is SEHNR and CDR2 FQNEAQ (reference sequence). CDR3 region: CASSLESIRHSETQYF. The CDR3, as DNA: TGTGCCAGCAGCTTAGAGTCTATAAGGCACTCAGAGACCCAGTACTTC.

V is TRBV28 and J is TRBJ2-1; 12 nucleotides agree with TRBD2. CDR3 length equals 17 residues. The V segment lost 3 bases and the J segment 5 bases; nucleotides outside the gene matches: 8. CDR1 and CDR2 from the germline V gene are MDHEN and SYDVKM. CDR3 residues: CASSLGLLAGGHNEQFF. The CDR3 DNA sequence: TGTGCCAGCAGTTTGGGCTTACTAGCGGGGGGTCACAATGAGCAGTTCTTC.

The chain carries TRBV7-9 and TRBJ1-1; TRBD1 agrees at 7 bases. The CDR3 is 15 residues long. Germline assignment: CDR1 SEHNR and CDR2 FQNEAQ (reference sequence). The J segment lost 0 bases and the V segment lost 5 bases, leaving 6 bases of the junction unmatched. CDR3 in amino acids: CASSQNTGVNTEAFF. The CDR3 nucleotides read TGTGCCAGCAGCCAAAATACAGGGGTGAACACTGAAGCTTTCTTT.

This clonotype came up many times. This chain connects TRBV5-1 to TRBJ2-5; D perhaps matches TRBD2 (5 bases). Trimming removed 5 bases at V and 9 bases at J, with 17 bases between. This CDR3 is 13 amino acids long. Per germline, CDR1 SGHRS and CDR2 YFSETQ. The CDR3 sequence is CASRSSDSGPQYF. The CDR3 DNA is TGCGCCAGCAGAAGTTCGGACTCCGGACCCCAGTACTTC.

This clonotype was observed a few times. This chain links TRBV4-1 with TRBJ1-1; D is unresolved. V was pared by 4 bases and J by 2 bases, with 14 bases between. The CDR3 extends over 15 amino acids. Germline CDR1 and CDR2: MGHRA and YSYEKL. The CDR3 loop is CASSLGPTLNTEAFF. For the CDR3, the DNA is TGCGCCAGCAGCCTTGGACCTACACTTAACACTGAAGCTTTCTTT.

This clonotype was observed a few times. This chain joins TRBV10-1 and TRBJ1-5; D is unresolved. The germline V and J ends were trimmed by 2 bases and 5 bases, with 7 bases remaining between them. The CDR3 is made up of 13 amino acids. Germline loops: CDR1 WNHNN, CDR2 SYGVQD (reference sequence). The CDR3 DNA reads as TGCGCCAGCAGTGAGCTGGGAGATCAGCCCCAGCATTTT. Encoded protein: CASSELGDQPQHF.

By share of the sample, this clonotype is medium-sized. The chain combines TRBV29-1 with TRBJ2-7, with D perhaps matching TRBD1 (6 bases). Germline assignment: CDR1 SQVTM and CDR2 ANQGSEA. Trimming removed 4 bases at V and 3 bases at J, with 16 bases between. CDR3 length: 14 residues. The CDR3 DNA reads as TGCAGCGTTGTAGGGGGACAAGGGTACTACGAGCAGTACTTC. This encodes CSVVGGQGYYEQYF.

The chain uses TRBV7-9 and TRBJ2-7; TRBD2 agrees at 8 bases. The CDR3 is 13 residues long. CDR1 and CDR2 (germline): SEHNR, FQNEAQ (reference sequence). Germline trimming cut 5 bases from V and 5 bases from J; bases unmatched to any gene: 5. The CDR3 reads CASSRGGRDEQYF. The CDR3 nucleotides read TGTGCCAGCAGCCGGGGGGGCCGGGACGAGCAGTACTTC.